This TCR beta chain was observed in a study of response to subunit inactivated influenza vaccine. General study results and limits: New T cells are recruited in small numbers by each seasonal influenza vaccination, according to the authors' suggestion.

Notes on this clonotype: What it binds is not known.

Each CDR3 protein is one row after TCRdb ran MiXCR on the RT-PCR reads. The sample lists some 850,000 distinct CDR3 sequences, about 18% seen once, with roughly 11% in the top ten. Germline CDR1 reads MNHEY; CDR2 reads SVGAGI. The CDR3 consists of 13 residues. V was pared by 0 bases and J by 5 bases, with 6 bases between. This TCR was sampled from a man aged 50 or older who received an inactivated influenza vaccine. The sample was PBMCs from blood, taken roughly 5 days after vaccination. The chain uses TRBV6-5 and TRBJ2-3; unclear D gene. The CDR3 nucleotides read TGTGCCAGCAGTTACTCCAAGAGAGATACGCAGTATTTT. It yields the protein CASSYSKRDTQYF.